A selection of T cell receptor beta chains follows, all from one sample in a study of T cell repertoires in cytomegalovirus infection. TCRdb reanalysed the reads using MiXCR and keeps one entry per CDR3 protein. The profile covers a few hundred thousand distinct CDR3 sequences, with 8% to 9.5% appearing a single time and about 15% taken by the ten largest. The sample consisted of PBMCs. The origin of the receptors is a human donor in good health (CMV status not recorded). Some clones in this sample may be carry-over from other donors' samples. Both conserved end residues are part of each CDR3. D genes are given only for firm matches. Expanded clones are given a class, and other clones once, few, many or no size at all.

>-|many|TRBV7-8|TRBJ2-1
CASSLEGRALGNEQFF
TGTGCCAGCAGCTTAGAGGGCAGGGCCTTAGGGAATGAGCAGTTCTTC
>-|many|TRBV7-9|TRBJ2-7
CASSSDRSTYEQYF
TGTGCCAGCAGCTCGGACCGCTCGACCTACGAGCAGTACTTC
>-|-|TRBV28|TRBJ1-1
CASSLRGARGTEAFF
TGTGCCAGCAGTTTAAGGGGGGCGAGGGGCACTGAAGCTTTCTTT
>-|many|TRBV7-2|TRBJ1-2
CASSFGRGGYGYTF
TGTGCCAGCAGCTTCGGACGTGGAGGCTATGGCTACACCTTC
>TRBD1|many|TRBV7-2|TRBJ1-6
CASSLGRGSSRGSPLHF
TGTGCCAGCAGCTTAGGCAGGGGGTCGTCCAGGGGTTCACCCCTCCACTTT
>-|-|TRBV10-3|TRBJ2-3
CAIGEYQELSTDTQYF
TGTGCCATCGGAGAGTACCAGGAACTGAGCACAGATACGCAGTATTTT
>-|few|TRBV19|TRBJ2-7
CASSTGVSYEQYF
TGTGCCAGTAGTACGGGGGTTTCCTACGAGCAGTACTTC
>-|many|TRBV7-2|TRBJ1-3
CASSLSRDGNTIYF
TGTGCCAGCAGCTTATCCAGGGACGGAAACACCATATATTTT
>TRBD2|many|TRBV6-2/TRBV6-3|TRBJ2-3
CASSYSSGGYTDTQYF
TGTGCCAGCAGTTACTCGAGCGGGGGCTACACAGATACGCAGTATTTT
>-|many|TRBV7-2|TRBJ1-1
CASSFRDGRTEAFF
TGTGCCAGCAGCTTCCGGGACGGGAGAACTGAAGCTTTCTTT
>TRBD1|many|TRBV6-2/TRBV6-3|TRBJ2-6
CASSYSKDRGLGANVLTF
TGTGCCAGCAGTTACTCTAAGGACAGGGGGCTAGGGGCCAACGTCCTGACTTTC
>-|few|TRBV25-1|TRBJ1-2
CASSDTLAGPGYTF
TGTGCCAGCAGTGACACTCTAGCAGGGCCTGGCTACACCTTC
>-|-|TRBV5-4|TRBJ2-3
CASKGEPSTDTQYF
TGTGCCAGCAAGGGGGAGCCTAGCACAGATACGCAGTATTTT
>TRBD2|many|TRBV7-2|TRBJ2-1
CASSLQPGLAGNNEQFF
TGTGCCAGCAGCCTCCAGCCGGGACTAGCGGGGAACAATGAGCAGTTCTTC
>TRBD1|many|TRBV7-2|TRBJ1-2
CASSLTTGGRLDGYTF
TGTGCCAGCAGCTTGACGACAGGGGGCAGATTGGATGGCTACACCTTC
>TRBD2|many|TRBV7-2|TRBJ2-7
CASSLSGGSSYEQYF
TGTGCCAGCAGCTTGTCGGGAGGGAGCTCCTACGAGCAGTACTTC
>-|many|TRBV5-1|TRBJ2-7
CASSSPPYEQYF
TGCGCCAGCAGCTCCCCGCCATACGAGCAGTACTTC
>-|many|TRBV7-2|TRBJ1-6
CASSATGGNSPLHF
TGTGCCAGCAGCGCCACGGGGGGTAATTCACCCCTCCACTTT
>-|many|TRBV7-2|TRBJ1-1
CASSLVRESRGHTEAFF
TGTGCCAGCAGCTTAGTTCGCGAGTCTCGCGGTCACACTGAAGCTTTCTTT
>-|many|TRBV7-8|TRBJ1-5
CASSPLSGASNQPQHF
TGTGCCAGCAGCCCACTCTCGGGAGCTAGCAATCAGCCCCAGCATTTT
>-|many|TRBV7-2|TRBJ1-3
CASSLEGVRNTIYF
TGTGCCAGCAGCTTAGAGGGGGTTCGGAACACCATATATTTT
>TRBD1|-|TRBV7-2|TRBJ1-2
CASSLSTGDYGYTF
TGTGCCAGCAGCTTAAGTACAGGGGACTATGGCTACACCTTC
>TRBD1|many|TRBV5-1|TRBJ2-7
CASRSSNRGSYEQYF
TGCGCCAGCAGGTCTTCCAACAGGGGGTCCTACGAGCAGTACTTC
>-|-|TRBV7-2|TRBJ1-1
CASSEPGNTEAFF
TGTGCCAGCAGCGAACCAGGGAATACTGAAGCTTTCTTT
>-|many|TRBV7-9|TRBJ2-3
CASSPRKARTDTQYF
TGTGCCAGCAGCCCCCGAAAGGCACGCACAGATACGCAGTATTTT
>TRBD1|many|TRBV7-2|TRBJ1-2
CASISLWVLDRARDGYTF
TGTGCCAGCATATCCCTTTGGGTACTCGACAGGGCGAGGGATGGCTACACCTTC
>TRBD1|many|TRBV6-1|TRBJ1-1
CASSMTGRNTEAFF
TGTGCCAGCAGTATGACAGGGAGAAACACTGAAGCTTTCTTT
>-|many|TRBV5-6|TRBJ2-5
CASSLAVTSETQYF
TGTGCCAGCAGCTTGGCCGTAACATCAGAGACCCAGTACTTC
>TRBD1|-|TRBV7-9|TRBJ2-4
CASSLGQGARSSAKNIQYF
TGTGCCAGCAGCCTGGGACAGGGGGCGAGATCTTCGGCCAAAAACATTCAGTACTTC
>-|many|TRBV28|TRBJ2-5
CASSLFADSKTQYF
TGTGCCAGCAGTTTATTTGCCGATAGCAAGACCCAGTACTTC
>TRBD2|-|TRBV5-6|TRBJ2-3
CASSLGASGAFTDTQYF
TGTGCCAGCAGCTTGGGGGCTAGCGGGGCCTTCACAGATACGCAGTATTTT
>-|-|TRBV5-3|TRBJ1-5
CASSSGLRGGGNQPQHF
TGTGCCAGCAGCTCGGGCCTCAGGGGTGGAGGCAATCAGCCCCAGCATTTT
>TRBD1|-|TRBV14|TRBJ1-1
CASSHAGTGVLNTEAFF
TGTGCCAGCAGCCACGCCGGGACAGGGGTTTTGAACACTGAAGCTTTCTTT
>TRBD1|many|TRBV7-4|TRBJ2-2
CASSSDRANTGELFF
TGTGCCAGCAGCTCGGACAGGGCGAACACCGGGGAGCTGTTTTTT
>-|many|TRBV7-3|TRBJ2-5
CASSPGVGETQYF
TGTGCCAGCAGCCCAGGGGTGGGAGAGACCCAGTACTTC
>TRBD1|many|TRBV7-2|TRBJ1-1
CAETGGNTEAFF
TGTGCCGAGACAGGGGGCAACACTGAAGCTTTCTTT
>-|few|TRBV5-6|TRBJ2-2
CASSPRWPGELFF
TGTGCCAGCAGCCCGAGGTGGCCCGGGGAGCTGTTTTTT
>TRBD1|-|TRBV28|TRBJ2-7
CASSDRGITHEQYF
TGTGCCAGCAGTGACAGGGGGATTACCCACGAGCAGTACTTC
>TRBD1|many|TRBV7-9|TRBJ1-5
CASSLGTGVSNQPQHF
TGTGCCAGCAGCTTGGGGACAGGGGTTAGCAATCAGCCCCAGCATTTT
>-|few|TRBV2|TRBJ1-1
CASSSYRLNTEAFF
TGTGCCAGCAGTAGTTATAGACTGAACACTGAAGCTTTCTTT
>-|many|TRBV7-2|TRBJ2-1
CASSAKGGGGYNEQFF
TGTGCCAGCAGCGCCAAAGGGGGGGGGGGCTACAATGAGCAGTTCTTC
>-|few|TRBV11-2|TRBJ2-5
CASSSQASLETQYF
TGTGCCAGCAGCTCCCAGGCTAGCTTGGAGACCCAGTACTTC
>TRBD1|many|TRBV7-2|TRBJ1-1
CASDRDRSRFGTEAFF
TGTGCCAGTGACCGGGACAGGAGCCGCTTTGGGACTGAAGCTTTCTTT
>TRBD1|many|TRBV7-2|TRBJ2-3
CASSFGTGTDTQYF
TGTGCCAGCAGCTTCGGGACAGGGACCGATACGCAGTATTTT
>-|few|TRBV6-1|TRBJ2-1
CASGDRLREQFF
TGTGCCAGCGGGGACCGATTGAGGGAGCAGTTCTTC
>-|-|TRBV28|TRBJ2-5
CASRVGGYQETQYF
TGTGCCAGCCGAGTCGGAGGGTACCAAGAGACCCAGTACTTC
>-|few|TRBV12-3/TRBV12-4|TRBJ1-3
CASSFSGTIYF
TGTGCCAGCAGTTTTAGCGGCACCATATATTTT
>-|-|TRBV6-2/TRBV6-3|TRBJ2-3
CASSSNRLMDTQYF
TGTGCCAGCAGTTCAAACCGACTGATGGATACGCAGTATTTT
>-|many|TRBV7-2|TRBJ1-5
CASSSQFSNQPQHF
TGTGCCAGCAGCTCGCAGTTTAGCAATCAGCCCCAGCATTTT
>-|many|TRBV7-2|TRBJ2-3
CASSPIGYVGDTQYF
TGTGCCAGCAGCCCAATTGGGTATGTGGGAGATACGCAGTATTTT
>-|many|TRBV7-2|TRBJ2-7
CASRTSGKSYEQYF
TGTGCCAGCAGAACCTCAGGGAAAAGCTACGAGCAGTACTTC
>TRBD2|few|TRBV7-2|TRBJ2-5
CASSFSSGGAGGTQYF
TGTGCCAGCAGCTTCTCTAGCGGGGGGGCGGGAGGGACCCAGTACTTC
>-|many|TRBV2|TRBJ1-5
CASSEQTVNQPQHF
TGTGCCAGCAGTGAGCAGACAGTCAATCAGCCCCAGCATTTT
>-|many|TRBV2|TRBJ1-1
CASSDPQGDSVAFF
TGTGCCAGCAGTGATCCCCAAGGGGATTCGGTTGCTTTCTTT
>-|many|TRBV19|TRBJ1-1
CASTRTAGYTEAFF
TGTGCCAGTACCCGGACAGCGGGATACACTGAAGCTTTCTTT
>-|-|TRBV19|TRBJ1-1
CASRPGLPKNTEAFF
TGTGCCAGTAGGCCGGGACTGCCAAAGAACACTGAAGCTTTCTTT
>TRBD1|-|TRBV6-6|TRBJ2-2
CASSGPGQGTLGELFF
TGTGCCAGCAGCGGGCCGGGACAGGGTACCCTCGGGGAGCTGTTTTTT